The 23 T cell receptor beta chains in this list originate from one sample, sequenced in a study of regulatory T cells in long-lasting Graves disease. Library construction for TCR beta used iRepertoire HTBI primers and Arm-PCR of CDR3 regions. One entry per CDR3 protein results from TCRdb running MiXCR on the multiplex PCR reads. Of hundreds of thousands of distinct CDR3 sequences in the sample, 21% were seen once. Time point meaning: persistent/refractory GD, antithyroid drugs over 5 years with positive TRAb. Extracted RNA from PBMCs served as the source of the TCR library. Sequences were derived from peripheral blood mononuclear cells (PBMCs), sampled when the disease was refractory, from a patient treated with antithyroid drugs. The receptor source for this set is a female donor with Graves disease.

This clonotype was observed a few times. This may be a read error, as it is one base from a much larger clone. Here the CDR3 reads CASSELLSNEKLFF. DNA of the CDR3: TGTGCCAGCAGTGAACTTCTTTCGAATGAAAAACTGTTTTTT. V usage is TRBV27 and J usage is TRBJ1-4; D gene ambiguous. The ends were cut back, 5 bases at V and 5 bases at J, with 12 bases in the middle. CDR1 MNHEY and CDR2 SMNVEV come from the germline V gene (reference sequence). The CDR3 contains 14 residues. Based on the CDR3 plus reference TRBV27 and TRBJ1-4, the full variable domain is EAQVTQNPRYLITVTGKKLTVTCSQNMNHEYMSWYRQDPGLGLRQIYYSMNVEVTDKGDVPEGYKVSRKEKRNFPLILESPSPNQTSLYFCASSELLSNEKLFFGSGTQLSVL.

This clonotype has only a few counts. V and J are TRBV7-9 and TRBJ1-2, with TRBD1 matching over 8 bases. In germline, CDR1 is SEHNR, CDR2 FQNEAQ (reference sequence). This CDR3 is built from 13 residues. The J segment lost 7 bases and the V segment lost 6 bases, leaving 7 bases of the junction unmatched. CDR3 DNA sequence: TGTGCCAGCAGTCAGGACAGGGACGGTGGCTACACCTTC. The encoded protein is CASSQDRDGGYTF. The entire variable domain, with the rest obtained from reference TRBV7-9 and TRBJ1-2, is as follows: DTGVSQNPRHKITKRGQNVTFRCDPISEHNRLYWYRQTLGQGPEFLTYFQNEAQLEKSRLLSDRFSAERPKGSFSTLEIQRTEQGDSAMYLCASSQDRDGGYTFGSGTRLTVV.

In its sample, this clonotype was seen a few times. This sequence joins TRBV6-2 or TRBV6-3 and TRBJ2-2, with a possible D match to TRBD1 (5 bases). This CDR3 region has 13 residues. Germline assignment: CDR1 MNHEY and CDR2 SVGEGT. The V gene lost 8 bases and the J gene lost 2 bases, with 9 bases spanning the gap. The CDR3 DNA sequence: TGTGCCAGCTCGGACACTAACACCGGGGAGCTGTTTTTT. Its protein product is CASSDTNTGELFF.

The chain joins TRBV20-1 to TRBJ2-3; TRBD2 is a possible D gene (6 bases). Germline assignment: CDR1 DFQATT and CDR2 SNEGSKA (reference sequence). Trimming cost V 6 bases and J 4 bases, with 17 bases left between them. This CDR3 has 14 residues. CDR3 sequence (DNA): TGCAGTGCCAACCGCGGGGAGGAGGCAGATACGCAGTATTTT. Translating gives CSANRGEEADTQYF.

This clonotype was counted at least ten times. This sequence joins TRBV7-9 and TRBJ1-1; D gene ambiguous. V was trimmed by 5 bases and J by 9 bases, leaving 10 bases between them. Germline V gene lookup returns CDR1 SEHNR and CDR2 FQNEAQ (reference sequence). The CDR3 loop spans 11 amino acids. Written as DNA, the CDR3 is TGTGCCAGCAGCCCACAAGGCAAAGCTTTCTTT. Translating it yields CASSPQGKAFF.

There are many counts of this clonotype. This chain links TRBV6-1 with TRBJ1-4, with 10 bases lining up with TRBD1. V lost 7 bases and J lost 6; bases outside the gene matches: 5. The CDR3 length is 14 residues. Germline CDR1 is MNHNS and CDR2 is SASEGT. CDR3 amino acids: CASIGDRGDEKLFF. CDR3 nucleotide sequence: TGTGCCAGCATAGGGGACAGGGGCGATGAAAAACTGTTTTTT.

This clonotype showed up many times. V usage is TRBV12-3 or TRBV12-4 and J usage is TRBJ1-6; D unclear. The CDR3 sequence is 13 residues long. V was clipped by 6 bases and J by 9 bases, with 12 bases between them. The CDR3 DNA sequence: TGTGCCAGCAGCGGACGGGAGGGTTCACCCCTCCACTTT. As protein: CASSGREGSPLHF.

The rearrangement joins TRBV9 to TRBJ2-5; 12 bases are a match to TRBD2. Trimming cost V 2 bases and J 4 bases; bases outside gene matches: 6. The germline CDR1 and CDR2 sequences are SGDLS and YYNGEE. The length of the CDR3 is 16 residues. CDR3 residues: CASSVTSGRIPETQYF. CDR3 coding DNA: TGTGCCAGCAGCGTCACTAGCGGGAGGATCCCAGAGACCCAGTACTTC.

This clonotype was counted a few times. The chain couples TRBV20-1 to TRBJ2-5; 8 bases line up with TRBD1. The CDR3 runs 15 residues. V shed 5 bases, J shed 5 bases, and the junction held 13 bases outside the gene matches. Germline V gene data show CDR1 as DFQATT and CDR2 as SNEGSKA (reference sequence). The CDR3 region has the DNA TGCAGTGCTGGGGACAGGATTCCCCCGGGGGAGACCCAGTACTTC. Translated: CSAGDRIPPGETQYF.

The chain uses TRBV5-6 and TRBJ1-2, with 10 positions matching TRBD1. The CDR3 length is 16 residues. V was clipped by 0 bases and J by 3 bases; unmatched bases: 5. Germline values: CDR1 SGHDT, CDR2 YYEEEE. CDR3 loop: CASSLGDRGLHYGYTF. DNA of the CDR3: TGTGCCAGCAGCTTGGGTGACAGGGGGCTCCACTATGGCTACACCTTC.

This clonotype occurred a few times. This chain joins TRBV12-3 or TRBV12-4 and TRBJ1-3; D not resolved. Trimming took off 10 bases at V and 0 bases at J, with 10 bases between the two ends. This CDR3 contains 13 residues. This CDR3 reads CATLSSSGNTIYF. CDR3 in DNA: TGTGCCACCTTATCCTCCTCTGGAAACACCATATATTTT.

This clonotype was picked up a small number of times. Possible read error: a much larger clone is one base away. The chain is built from TRBV28 and TRBJ2-7; D is perhaps TRBD1 or TRBD2 (5 bases each). Germline V gene lookup returns CDR1 MDHEN and CDR2 SYDVKM. This CDR3 is built from 13 residues. CDR3 sequence (DNA): TGTGAGACGCACGGGGCGACTGACTACGAGCAGTACTTC. As protein: CETHGATDYEQYF.

This clonotype was seen only once. The chain has TRBV20-1 and TRBJ2-7; 8 bases line up with TRBD1. V gave up 0 bases and J gave up 2 bases; unmatched junction bases: 3. This CDR3 region has 14 residues. Germline V gene data show CDR1 as DFQATT and CDR2 as SNEGSKA (reference sequence). In DNA, the CDR3 is TGCAGTGCTAGAGAAGACAGGGGAGCCTACGAGCAGTACTTC. Amino acid sequence: CSAREDRGAYEQYF.

As regards this clonotype: A read error may explain this, as a much larger clone is one base away. The chain has TRBV11-2 and TRBJ1-2; D call uncertain. Germline loops: CDR1 SGHAT, CDR2 FQNNGV. The CDR3 sequence is 14 residues long. Written as DNA, the CDR3 is TGTGCCGGCAGCTTTAGAAACCCACACTATGGCTACACCTTC. This sequence encodes CAGSFRNPHYGYTF.

The rearrangement links TRBV28 to TRBJ2-1; weak D call: TRBD2 (6 bases). V was shortened by 10 bases and J by 8 bases, with 12 bases between the two germline ends. CDR1 MDHEN and CDR2 SYDVKM come from the germline V gene. There are 11 residues in the CDR3. In DNA form, the CDR3 reads TGTGCCACTTCGAGGGAGGATGAGCAGTTCTTC. Protein product: CATSREDEQFF.

V gene TRBV20-1 combines with J gene TRBJ1-6; D gene ambiguous. V was shortened by 0 bases and J by 5 bases, with 5 bases between the two germline ends. Germline CDR1 DFQATT, CDR2 SNEGSKA (reference sequence). This CDR3 has 13 residues. The CDR3 sequence is CSARERNNSPLHF. DNA for the CDR3: TGCAGTGCTAGAGAGCGGAATAATTCACCCCTCCACTTT.

This clonotype was picked up a small number of times. This chain uses TRBV28 with TRBJ1-3, with TRBD1 matching over 8 bases. This CDR3 comprises 16 residues. CDR1 is MDHEN, CDR2 SYDVKM, per germline. V trimming: 6 bases; J trimming: 0 bases; junction bases outside the gene matches: 7. The CDR3 DNA reads as TGTGCCAGCAGCCTGGGACAGGCATACTCTGGAAACACCATATATTTT. Residues: CASSLGQAYSGNTIYF.

The rearrangement uses TRBV5-1 and TRBJ2-3; no definite D call. Germline assignment: CDR1 SGHRS and CDR2 YFSETQ. There are 16 residues in the CDR3. V was pared by 0 bases and J by 0 bases, with 11 bases between. The CDR3 bases are TGCGCCAGCAGCTTGGATGACGTACCTAGCACAGATACGCAGTATTTT. Its translation: CASSLDDVPSTDTQYF. The variable domain in full, with the rest retrieved from reference TRBV5-1 and TRBJ2-3, is KAGVTQTPRYLIKTRGQQVTLSCSPISGHRSVSWYQQTPGQGLQFLFEYFSETQRNKGNFPGRFSGRQFSNSRSEMNVSTLELGDSALYLCASSLDDVPSTDTQYFGPGTRLTVL.

The V gene is TRBV27, the J gene TRBJ2-5; TRBD2 matches 7 bases. CDR1 MNHEY and CDR2 SMNVEV come from the germline V gene (reference sequence). There are 11 residues in the CDR3. Trimming took 11 bases from V and 1 from J; bases not matched to a gene: 1. CDR3 in amino acids: CAWGGQETQYF. The CDR3 nucleotides read TGTGCCTGGGGGGGCCAAGAGACCCAGTACTTC.

At least ten counts were recorded for this clonotype. The rearrangement links TRBV7-9 to TRBJ2-5; perhaps TRBD1 as D (6 bases). This CDR3 region has 14 residues. CDR1 SEHNR and CDR2 FQNEAQ come from the germline V gene (reference sequence). V dropped 5 bases and J dropped 0 bases, with 10 bases sitting between them. CDR3 sequence (DNA): TGTGCCAGCAGCCGCGGACAGTACCAAGAGACCCAGTACTTC. The encoded protein is CASSRGQYQETQYF.

V gene TRBV20-1 combines with J gene TRBJ2-5, with D maybe TRBD2 (6 bases). The CDR3 consists of 16 residues. Trimming pared 2 bases from V and 1 base from J, leaving 17 bases between. From germline, CDR1 is DFQATT and CDR2 SNEGSKA (reference sequence). The CDR3 loop is CSARNPAGWSQETQYF. CDR3 in DNA: TGCAGTGCTAGAAACCCCGCGGGGTGGTCCCAAGAGACCCAGTACTTC.

This clonotype was seen only a few times. V gene TRBV6-1 combines with J gene TRBJ2-6, with D possibly being TRBD2 (5 bases). With 6 bases removed from V and 0 bases from J, the gap between germline ends came to 12 bases. The CDR3 length is 16 residues. Germline CDR1 is MNHNS and CDR2 is SASEGT. The CDR3 DNA sequence: TGTGCCAGCAGCCCGGGGAAGAGCTCTGGGGCCAACGTCCTGACTTTC. Amino acid sequence: CASSPGKSSGANVLTF.

V usage is TRBV6-5 and J usage is TRBJ2-2, with 9 positions matching TRBD1. This CDR3 comprises 16 residues. V gave up 0 bases and J gave up 2 bases; unmatched junction bases: 1. In germline, CDR1 is MNHEY, CDR2 SVGAGI. The CDR3: CASSYSDRGNTGELFF. The CDR3 DNA reads as TGTGCCAGCAGTTACTCGGACAGGGGAAACACCGGGGAGCTGTTTTTT.